This T cell receptor (beta chain) came from a study of T cell responses to AZD1222 COVID-19 vaccine. The V gene lost 1 base and the J gene lost 6 bases, with 19 bases spanning the gap. The CDR3 is 17 amino acids. The germline V gene has CDR1 MGHRA and CDR2 YSYEKL. Some clones are missing from TCRdb's copy, which holds only in-frame ones; the method was immunoSEQ multiplex PCR. This sample yields roughly 150,000 clones, of which 85% to 95% are seen a single time; about 2.5% belongs to the top ten. The gene calls are TRBV4-1 and TRBJ2-1; no definite D call. Specimen: peripheral blood, collected on day 0 of AZD1222 vaccination. This receptor was obtained from an adult in good health. CDR3 coding DNA: TGCGCCAGCAGCCAAGGGCGGAGAACGATCGAGCGCAATGAGCAGTTCTTC. Amino acids: CASSQGRRTIERNEQFF.